The 7 T cell receptor beta chains below all came from one sample that was sequenced in a study of blood T cell repertoires in COVID-19. Profiled with immunoSEQ multiplex PCR; TCRdb holds only in-frame clones, not every one. The table lists about 150,000 clones, nearly 80% of them singletons. What was sequenced was peripheral blood. The receptors come from a man older than 75 with acute or convalescent COVID-19.

The genes are TRBV28 and TRBJ2-3, with no clear D. The V end lost 5 bases, the J end lost 3 bases, and 6 bases lay between the germline ends. The CDR3 extends over 12 amino acids. CDR1 is MDHEN and CDR2 is SYDVKM in the germline V gene. This CDR3 is CASSLPTDTQYF. Written as DNA, the CDR3 is TGTGCCAGCAGTCTACCAACAGATACGCAGTATTTT.

V and J are TRBV11-3 and TRBJ2-2; the D gene is possibly TRBD1 (6 bases). Deletions cut 4 bases from V and 0 bases from J, with 15 bases between. The germline V gene encodes CDR1 SGHNT and CDR2 YENEEA. The CDR3 consists of 17 residues. In nucleotides, the CDR3 is TGTGCCAGCAGCTCGCCTCCGGGACACACGAACACCGGGGAGCTGTTTTTT. It translates to CASSSPPGHTNTGELFF.

The chain links TRBV2 to TRBJ1-1; D is uncertain. CDR1 and CDR2 (germline): SNHLY, FYNNEI. V lost 6 bases to trimming and J lost 3 bases, with 11 bases between them. CDR3 size: 13 residues. The CDR3 nucleotides are TGTGCCAGCAGGACGGGTTTTGACACTGAAGCTTTCTTT. This gives the protein CASRTGFDTEAFF.

V is TRBV14 and J is TRBJ2-3; D possibly corresponds to TRBD1 (6 bases). Germline CDR1 reads SGHDN; CDR2 reads FVKESK. CDR3 size: 16 residues. The ends were cut back, 0 bases at V and 9 bases at J, with 19 bases in the middle. The CDR3 DNA sequence: TGTGCCAGCAGCCAAGATCCTAGGGGACATCTTGGCACGCAGTATTTT. It translates to CASSQDPRGHLGTQYF.

The chain uses TRBV30 and TRBJ1-2, with D unresolved. The germline V and J ends were trimmed by 2 bases and 5 bases, with 9 bases remaining between them. This CDR3 has 12 amino acids. Germline V gene lookup returns CDR1 GTSNPN and CDR2 SVGIG (reference sequence). CDR3 in amino acids: CAWSSTVYGYTF. In DNA form, the CDR3 reads TGTGCCTGGAGTAGCACAGTTTATGGCTACACCTTC.

The V and J genes are TRBV10-3 and TRBJ1-5, with D possibly TRBD1 on 5 matching bases. Deletions cut 6 bases from V and 4 bases from J, with 10 bases between. This CDR3 contains 13 residues. CDR1 is ENHRY and CDR2 is SYGVKD in the germline V gene. This CDR3 reads CAISEQGNQPQHF. DNA for the CDR3: TGTGCCATCAGCGAGCAGGGAAATCAGCCCCAGCATTTT.

The chain has TRBV5-1 and TRBJ1-1, with 7 positions matching TRBD1. The CDR3 sequence is 16 residues long. V lost 1 base to trimming and J lost 0 bases; unmatched junction nucleotides: 6. Germline lookup yields CDR1 SGHRS and CDR2 YFSETQ. CDR3 residues: CASSLRTGQMNTEAFF. The CDR3 nucleotides read TGCGCCAGCAGCTTGAGGACGGGACAGATGAACACTGAAGCTTTCTTT.